Below, 20 T cell receptor beta chains from the same sample are listed, as sequenced in a study of T cell responses to AZD1222 COVID-19 vaccine. The method was immunoSEQ multiplex PCR; TCRdb's version includes in-frame clones alone and lacks a portion of them. The sample has roughly 110,000 clones, around nine tenths seen once. This specimen was peripheral blood, taken 28 days after the second AZD1222 dose. These receptors were obtained from an adult who received the AZD1222 COVID-19 vaccine.

The rearrangement joins TRBV5-5 to TRBJ1-1; 7 bases line up with TRBD1. V gave up 0 bases and J gave up 3 bases; unmatched junction bases: 2. This CDR3 comprises 14 residues. The V gene's germline CDR1 is SGHKS and CDR2 YYEKEE (reference sequence). The CDR3 region is CASSLGQGYTEAFF. Here the CDR3 DNA reads TGTGCCAGCAGCTTGGGACAGGGTTACACTGAAGCTTTCTTT.

The J gene is TRBJ1-1, the V gene TRBV7-9; D is unclear. The germline CDR1 and CDR2 sequences are SEHNR and FQNEAQ (reference sequence). The CDR3 covers 14 residues. Trimming shortened V by 6 bases and J by 7 bases, and 18 bases separated the two germline ends. The CDR3 nucleotides are TGTGCCAGCAGGACCCCCATCGGGCGAGGTGAAGCTTTCTTT. It is translated as CASRTPIGRGEAFF.

This clone was seen just once. This chain joins TRBV12-3 or TRBV12-4 and TRBJ2-7; D ambiguous. V gave up 6 bases and J gave up 6 bases, with 15 bases separating them. The CDR3 contains 13 residues. The CDR3 region is CASRQRQTGEQYF. CDR3 nucleotides: TGTGCCAGCAGACAGCGACAAACCGGCGAGCAGTACTTC.

The V call is TRBV5-1, the J call TRBJ1-5, with D perhaps matching TRBD1 (5 bases). The CDR3 sequence is 14 residues long. Trimming cost V 7 bases and J 3 bases, with 14 bases left between them. The V gene's germline CDR1 is SGHRS and CDR2 YFSETQ. CDR3 sequence: CASSPGGTNQPQHF. The CDR3 coding sequence is TGCGCCAGCTCCCCTGGGGGGACCAATCAGCCCCAGCATTTT.

This clone was recorded once. The chain links TRBV10-2 to TRBJ2-7; the match to TRBD1 covers 8 bases. Germline V gives CDR1 WSHSY, CDR2 SAAADI. V lost 2 bases, J lost 3 bases, and 6 bases stayed unmatched. The CDR3 extends over 15 amino acids. The CDR3 nucleotides are TGCGCCAGCAGTGAGGATTCGGGACAGGACTACGAGCAGTACTTC. Translating gives CASSEDSGQDYEQYF.

The chain joins TRBV5-6 to TRBJ1-6, with TRBD1 matching 10 bases. The CDR3 contains 18 residues. V shed 4 bases and J 6 bases; nucleotides not matched to a gene: 13. Germline V gene data show CDR1 as SGHDT and CDR2 as YYEEEE. The CDR3 nucleotides are TGTGCCAGCAGCGACGGACAGGGGGTAGTTCAAAGTAATTCACCCCTCCACTTT. It specifies CASSDGQGVVQSNSPLHF.

The V and J genes are TRBV5-1 and TRBJ1-1; weak D call: TRBD1 (5 bases). In germline, CDR1 is SGHRS, CDR2 YFSETQ. Between the trimmed V and J ends, which lost 5 bases and 5 bases, there was a span of 19 bases. The CDR3 is made up of 15 amino acids. The CDR3 region has the DNA TGCGCCAGCAGGTGGGGCGGTGGGGGGAGGACTGAAGCTTTCTTT. This sequence encodes CASRWGGGGRTEAFF.

The rearrangement joins TRBV27 to TRBJ2-3; D remains unclear. The V gene's germline CDR1 is MNHEY and CDR2 SMNVEV (reference sequence). This CDR3 region has 17 residues. Trimming left V 5 bases short and J 0 bases short, with 18 bases between. CDR3 protein: CASSPTQQYSSTDTQYF. The CDR3 coding sequence is TGTGCCAGCAGTCCGACACAACAGTATTCTAGCACAGATACGCAGTATTTT.

The chain joins TRBV6-2 or TRBV6-3 to TRBJ2-7; 13 nucleotides align to TRBD2. The CDR3 consists of 19 residues. V lost 0 bases and J lost 1; bases outside the gene matches: 9. The germline V gene encodes CDR1 MNHEY and CDR2 SVGEGT. CDR3 sequence: CASSYSTSGGSDSSYEQYF. DNA for the CDR3: TGTGCCAGCAGTTACTCGACTAGCGGGGGGTCGGATTCGTCCTACGAGCAGTACTTC.

The rearrangement joins TRBV19 to TRBJ2-2; 9 bases match TRBD1. Germline CDR1 reads LNHDA; CDR2 reads SQIVND (reference sequence). Trimming took 1 base from V and 4 from J; bases not matched to a gene: 4. CDR3 length equals 16 residues. CDR3 sequence reads: CASSIVGTGITGELFF. In DNA, the CDR3 is TGTGCCAGTAGTATAGTCGGGACAGGGATCACCGGGGAGCTGTTTTTT.

The V call is TRBV21-1, the J call TRBJ2-7; the table's D call, TRBD1, has no DNA check behind it. TRBV21-1 is marked as a pseudogene. The CDR3 has 15 amino acids. The CDR3 sequence: CASSTSRDRGYEQYF. The CDR3 DNA sequence: TGTGCCAGCAGCACTTCCCGGGACAGGGGATACGAGCAGTACTTC.

The CDR3 region is CASSPAGGAKAFF. The CDR3 nucleotides are TGTGCCAGCAGTCCCGCGGGGGGGGCAAAGGCTTTCTTT. The chain carries TRBV12-3 or TRBV12-4 and TRBJ1-1, with D perhaps matching TRBD1 (6 bases). The CDR3 consists of 13 residues. V gave up 5 bases and J gave up 11 bases, with 18 bases separating them.

The CDR3 loop is CASSEVGGRETQYF. The CDR3 nucleotides are TGTGCCAGCAGTGAGGTCGGGGGGAGGGAGACCCAGTACTTC. This sequence joins TRBV6-1 and TRBJ2-5; 7 bases line up with TRBD2. The junction had 6 bases not matched to a gene; V was cut back by 3 bases and J by 5 bases. The germline CDR1 and CDR2 sequences are MNHNS and SASEGT. This CDR3 is 14 amino acids long.

The chain joins TRBV14 to TRBJ1-5; D gene uncertain. The CDR3 runs 13 residues. V lost 4 bases to trimming and J lost 9 bases, with 13 bases between them. Germline-derived CDR1 and CDR2 are SGHDN and FVKESK. The CDR3 sequence is CASSRGSAGPQHF. CDR3 nucleotides: TGTGCCAGCAGCCGGGGATCTGCAGGGCCCCAGCATTTT.

This rearrangement joins TRBV2 to TRBJ1-1; 12 bases fit TRBD1. V trimming: 6 bases; J trimming: 4 bases; junction bases outside the gene matches: 18. Germline V gene sequence: CDR1 SNHLY, CDR2 FYNNEI. The CDR3 contains 19 residues. CDR3 nucleotides: TGTGCCAGCAGAAAAGGAGCCCCGGGACAGGGGGCGATGGGCACTGAAGCTTTCTTT. This sequence encodes CASRKGAPGQGAMGTEAFF.

The chain links TRBV5-6 to TRBJ2-3; the D gene is possibly TRBD2 (5 bases). Germline V CDR1 and CDR2: SGHDT, YYEEEE. V lost 2 bases, J lost 6 bases, and 7 bases lay in between. This CDR3 contains 12 residues. CDR3 bases: TGTGCCAGCAGCTTAGACTACGATACGCAGTATTTT. Protein product: CASSLDYDTQYF.

This clone was counted a single time. V and J are TRBV6-1 and TRBJ2-3, with 11 positions matching TRBD2. Germline trimming cut 4 bases from V and 0 bases from J; bases unmatched to any gene: 6. The CDR3 consists of 17 residues. Germline V gives CDR1 MNHNS, CDR2 SASEGT. The CDR3 loop reads CASSGLAGSPSTDTQYF. CDR3 DNA sequence: TGTGCCAGCAGTGGACTAGCGGGGTCACCTAGCACAGATACGCAGTATTTT.

V and J are TRBV11-1 and TRBJ2-1, with D perhaps matching TRBD1 or TRBD2 (5 bases each). The CDR3 is made up of 15 amino acids. Germline-derived CDR1 and CDR2 are SGHAT and FQDESV (reference sequence). Trimming stripped 7 bases from V and 4 bases from J, with 17 bases between. In nucleotides, the CDR3 is TGTGCCAGCACTTTGCACCGGGACCTATACAATGAGCAGTTCTTC. This encodes CASTLHRDLYNEQFF.

This chain uses TRBV5-1 with TRBJ1-6, with TRBD1 as a possible D gene (5 bases). Per germline, CDR1 SGHRS and CDR2 YFSETQ. V was trimmed by 6 bases and J by 8 bases, leaving 12 bases between them. The CDR3 runs to 13 residues. CDR3 DNA sequence: TGCGCCAGCAAGGTAAGAGGGGATTCACCCCTCCACTTT. Residues: CASKVRGDSPLHF. The complete variable domain, with remaining parts taken from reference TRBV5-1 and TRBJ1-6, reads KAGVTQTPRYLIKTRGQQVTLSCSPISGHRSVSWYQQTPGQGLQFLFEYFSETQRNKGNFPGRFSGRQFSNSRSEMNVSTLELGDSALYLCASKVRGDSPLHFGNGTRLTVT.

The rearrangement links TRBV10-3 to TRBJ2-7; 7 nucleotides match TRBD1. With 6 bases clipped from V and 0 bases from J, the junction kept 5 bases outside the gene matches. CDR3 length: 14 amino acids. Germline V gene lookup returns CDR1 ENHRY and CDR2 SYGVKD. The DNA for the CDR3 is TGTGCCATCAGCCCCGGGACAGCCTCCTACGAGCAGTACTTC. This sequence encodes CAISPGTASYEQYF.